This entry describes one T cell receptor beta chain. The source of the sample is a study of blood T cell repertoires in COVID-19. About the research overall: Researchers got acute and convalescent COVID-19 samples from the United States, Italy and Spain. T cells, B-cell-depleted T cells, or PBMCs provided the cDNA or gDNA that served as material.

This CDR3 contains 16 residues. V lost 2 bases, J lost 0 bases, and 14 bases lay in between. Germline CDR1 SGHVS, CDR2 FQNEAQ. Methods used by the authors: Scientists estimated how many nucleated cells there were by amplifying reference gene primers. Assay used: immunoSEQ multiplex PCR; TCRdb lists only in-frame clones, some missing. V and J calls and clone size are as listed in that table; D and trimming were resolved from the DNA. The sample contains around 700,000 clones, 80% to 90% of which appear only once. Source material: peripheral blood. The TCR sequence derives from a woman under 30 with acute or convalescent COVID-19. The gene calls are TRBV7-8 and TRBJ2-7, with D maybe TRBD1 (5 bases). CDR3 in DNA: TGTGCCAGCAGCTTACAAATAGACAGTAGCTCCTACGAGCAGTACTTC. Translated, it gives CASSLQIDSSSYEQYF.